The 27 T cell receptor beta chains below were found in one sample sequenced in a study of cytomegalovirus exposure and HLA in healthy donors. In the PCR, 60 Vbeta and 13 Jbeta primers were used. Data came from immunoSEQ multiplex PCR; TCRdb stores just in-frame clones and leaves some out. This table holds 130,000 or so clones, under 75% found once. Specimen: PBMCs. Receptor source: a woman aged 40 to 50 in good health and CMV-seronegative.

The rearrangement uses TRBV6-1 and TRBJ1-2; TRBD1 aligns across 9 bases. With 4 bases clipped from V and 8 bases from J, the junction kept 11 bases outside the gene matches. CDR1 and CDR2 from the germline V gene are MNHNS and SASEGT. This CDR3 is 15 amino acids long. The CDR3 DNA is TGTGCCAGCAGTGTTTGGACAGGGGAGAGCGGCGGCTACACCTTC. Its protein is CASSVWTGESGGYTF.

This rearrangement joins TRBV7-2 to TRBJ2-7; D not resolved. Looked up from germline, CDR1 is SGHTA and CDR2 is FQGNSA. The CDR3 is 13 amino acids. Deletions cut 1 base from V and 6 bases from J, with 10 bases between. In DNA, the CDR3 is TGTGCCAGCAGCTTAGAACGGCTAGGCGAGCAGTACTTC. Protein product: CASSLERLGEQYF.

The rearrangement joins TRBV4-3 to TRBJ2-7; 8 nucleotides line up with TRBD1. J lost 0 bases, V lost 0 bases, and 7 bases had no gene match. This CDR3 contains 17 residues. Germline V gene sequence: CDR1 LGHNA, CDR2 YSLEER. The CDR3 coding sequence is TGCGCCAGCAGCCAAGATCGTGACAGGGGAAGCTCCTACGAGCAGTACTTC. Its translation: CASSQDRDRGSSYEQYF.

The chain carries TRBV18 and TRBJ1-2, with TRBD1 matching over 9 bases. With V trimmed by 4 bases and J by 2 bases, 2 bases remained unmatched. This CDR3 has 14 amino acids. The germline V gene has CDR1 KGHSH and CDR2 LQKENI. CDR3 sequence reads: CASSLDRGNYGYTF. CDR3 nucleotides: TGTGCCAGCTCACTAGACAGGGGGAACTATGGCTACACCTTC.

The chain links TRBV10-3 to TRBJ2-5; D possibly corresponds to TRBD2 (5 bases). The V and J ends lost 0 bases and 5 bases respectively, with 13 bases between them. Germline values: CDR1 ENHRY, CDR2 SYGVKD. The CDR3 is made up of 15 amino acids. The CDR3 coding sequence is TGTGCCATCAGTGAGTCGAATGTATTAGCGGAGACCCAGTACTTC. As protein: CAISESNVLAETQYF.

J is TRBJ1-1 and V is TRBV5-1; D possibly corresponds to TRBD1 (5 bases). Looked up from germline, CDR1 is SGHRS and CDR2 is YFSETQ. Trimming cost V 2 bases and J 5 bases, with 13 bases left between them. The CDR3 is made up of 14 amino acids. CDR3 sequence (DNA): TGCGCCAGCAGCTTTGGAGGGGAGTCGACTGAAGCTTTCTTT. Its protein is CASSFGGESTEAFF.

J is TRBJ1-2 and V is TRBV19; D is uncertain. Germline-derived CDR1 and CDR2 are LNHDA and SQIVND (reference sequence). This CDR3 spans 12 amino acids. V lost 6 bases and J 4 bases, leaving 9 bases between the germline ends. CDR3 sequence: CASRPGGYGYTF. In nucleotides, the CDR3 is TGTGCCAGTAGACCTGGAGGCTATGGCTACACCTTC. The variable domain in full, with the rest retrieved from reference TRBV19 and TRBJ1-2, is DGGITQSPKYLFRKEGQNVTLSCEQNLNHDAMYWYRQDPGQGLRLIYYSQIVNDFQKGDIAEGYSVSREKKESFPLTVTSAQKNPTAFYLCASRPGGYGYTFGSGTRLTVV.

In its sample, this clone was seen once. The chain carries TRBV4-1 and TRBJ2-3; possible D gene TRBD2, 6 bases. The CDR3 is made up of 15 amino acids. V dropped 1 base and J dropped 1 base, with 9 bases sitting between them. Germline V gene data show CDR1 as MGHRA and CDR2 as YSYEKL. The CDR3 spells CASSQVGGGTDTQYF. CDR3 nucleotides: TGCGCCAGCAGCCAAGTGGGGGGTGGCACAGATACGCAGTATTTT.

V is TRBV14 and J is TRBJ2-7; a possible D gene is TRBD1 (6 bases). The CDR3 runs 14 residues. V was shortened by 1 base and J by 3 bases, with 10 bases between the two germline ends. Germline CDR1 and CDR2: SGHDN and FVKESK. CDR3 region: CASSQVTGGYEQYF. DNA for the CDR3: TGTGCCAGCAGCCAAGTGACAGGTGGCTACGAGCAGTACTTC.

The chain employs TRBV5-1 and TRBJ2-7, with TRBD2 matching over 8 bases. CDR1 SGHRS and CDR2 YFSETQ come from the germline V gene. With V trimmed by 3 bases and J by 1 base, 3 bases remained unmatched. This CDR3 spans 14 amino acids. The CDR3 is CASSSGLDSYEQYF. The CDR3 bases are TGCGCCAGCAGCTCGGGACTAGATTCCTACGAGCAGTACTTC.

This clone has a handful of counts. This chain links TRBV5-1 with TRBJ1-5, with 9 bases that match TRBD1. After removal of 2 bases from V and 4 bases from J, the junction contained 4 bases not matched to a gene. The CDR3 sequence is 15 residues long. CDR1 is SGHRS, CDR2 YFSETQ, per germline. Written as DNA, the CDR3 is TGCGCCAGCAGCTTAACGGGACAGGGAAATCAGCCCCAGCATTTT. Protein: CASSLTGQGNQPQHF.

This clone was seen a few times. J is TRBJ2-3 and V is TRBV7-9; D is unresolved. The V end lost 4 bases, the J end lost 7 bases, and 9 bases lay between the germline ends. The length of the CDR3 is 12 residues. CDR1 is SEHNR and CDR2 is FQNEAQ in the germline V gene (reference sequence). CDR3 sequence reads: CASSSGRNTQYF. CDR3 DNA sequence: TGTGCCAGCAGCTCCGGTCGAAATACGCAGTATTTT.

The genes are TRBV28 and TRBJ2-5; 9 nucleotides match TRBD1. The trim removed 5 bases at V and 4 bases at J, leaving 5 bases unmatched. CDR1 is MDHEN, CDR2 SYDVKM, per germline. CDR3 size: 14 residues. This CDR3 reads CASSQGQGLETQYF. The CDR3 DNA is TGTGCCAGCAGTCAAGGACAGGGGCTAGAGACCCAGTACTTC. Full variable domain (missing parts from reference TRBV28 and TRBJ2-5): DVKVTQSSRYLVKRTGEKVFLECVQDMDHENMFWYRQDPGLGLRLIYFSYDVKMKEKGDIPEGYSVSREKKERFSLILESASTNQTSMYLCASSQGQGLETQYFGPGTRLLVL.

This rearrangement joins TRBV4-3 to TRBJ1-2; 9 bases agree with TRBD1. V dropped 0 bases and J dropped 0; count of bases not matched to a gene: 5. The CDR3 is 17 amino acids. Germline-derived CDR1 and CDR2 are LGHNA and YSLEER. CDR3 nucleotide sequence: TGCGCCAGCAGCCAAGATGGGACAGGGCAAGCTAACTATGGCTACACCTTC. Residues: CASSQDGTGQANYGYTF.

The chain combines TRBV10-2 with TRBJ2-2; D is possibly TRBD2 (6 bases). Per germline, CDR1 WSHSY and CDR2 SAAADI. CDR3 length equals 12 residues. Trimming stripped 8 bases from V and 5 bases from J, with 9 bases between. In nucleotides, the CDR3 is TGCGCCAGCCGGGACTTAACCGGGGAGCTGTTTTTT. Protein: CASRDLTGELFF.

This clone was picked up a small number of times. This CDR3 is CSASTSDGYTF. Here the CDR3 DNA reads TGCAGTGCTAGCACCTCGGATGGCTACACCTTC. The genes are TRBV20-1 and TRBJ1-2; D not resolved. CDR1 is DFQATT, CDR2 SNEGSKA, per germline (reference sequence). The V and J ends lost 3 bases and 6 bases respectively, with 8 bases between them. The CDR3 loop spans 11 amino acids.

A few counts support this clone. The V gene is TRBV19, the J gene TRBJ1-5, with TRBD1 matching over 7 bases. The CDR3 covers 14 residues. J gave up 4 bases and V 6 bases, and 6 bases lay outside the gene matches. Germline V gene lookup returns CDR1 LNHDA and CDR2 SQIVND (reference sequence). For the CDR3, the DNA is TGTGCCAGTAGCTTGGACAGGCGTAATCAGCCCCAGCATTTT. Protein sequence: CASSLDRRNQPQHF.

This clone was detected a few times. This chain links TRBV7-3 with TRBJ2-1; 7 bases are shared with TRBD1. Germline loops: CDR1 SGHTA, CDR2 FQGTGA. This CDR3 comprises 14 residues. The V segment lost 4 bases and the J segment 8 bases; nucleotides outside the gene matches: 8. CDR3 DNA sequence: TGTGCCAGCAGCTCCTCGACAGGGACCGATGAGCAGTTCTTC. Protein: CASSSSTGTDEQFF.

The chain joins TRBV27 to TRBJ1-5; no reliable D call. The V end was cut by 3 bases, the J end by 7 bases, with 10 bases between. Germline assignment: CDR1 MNHEY and CDR2 SMNVEV (reference sequence). The CDR3 has 13 residues. The CDR3, as DNA: TGTGCCAGCAGTTTGGCCCAGAACCAGCCCCAGCATTTT. This encodes CASSLAQNQPQHF.

The J gene is TRBJ2-6, the V gene TRBV7-2, with a weak D call TRBD2 (6 bases). With 3 bases removed from V and 2 bases from J, the gap between germline ends came to 11 bases. The CDR3 loop spans 16 amino acids. CDR1 is SGHTA, CDR2 FQGNSA, per germline. The CDR3 region is CASSFIGGAGANVLTF. The CDR3, as DNA: TGTGCCAGCAGCTTCATAGGCGGGGCTGGGGCCAACGTCCTGACTTTC.

This chain links TRBV21-1 with TRBJ1-1; the table's D gene call, TRBD1, was not cross checked with the DNA. TRBV21-1 is flagged as a pseudogene. The CDR3 is made up of 12 amino acids. DNA for the CDR3: TGTGCCAACCAACCCAGGGGAACTGAAGCTTTCTTT. Protein: CANQPRGTEAFF.

J is TRBJ2-2 and V is TRBV7-9, with D perhaps matching TRBD2 (6 bases). Deletions cut 10 bases from V and 5 bases from J, with 14 bases between. Germline V lookup: CDR1 SEHNR, CDR2 FQNEAQ (reference sequence). This CDR3 is 13 amino acids long. CDR3 coding DNA: TGTGCCATTACGGACTACGCTACCGGGGAGCTGTTTTTT. Protein: CAITDYATGELFF.

The chain carries TRBV19 and TRBJ1-5; D is unresolved. The CDR3 is 15 residues long. CDR1 and CDR2 from the germline V gene are LNHDA and SQIVND (reference sequence). V gave up 9 bases and J gave up 4 bases, with 19 bases separating them. The CDR3 sequence: CASKISNSGNQPQHF. The DNA of the CDR3 is TGTGCCAGCAAAATTTCGAACAGCGGTAATCAGCCCCAGCATTTT.

The table lists this clone with a few counts. This chain uses TRBV5-1 with TRBJ1-1; D unclear. The germline V gene has CDR1 SGHRS and CDR2 YFSETQ. V was clipped by 4 bases and J by 3 bases, with 10 bases between them. CDR3 size: 13 residues. CDR3 residues: CASSPQLDTEAFF. The CDR3 region has the DNA TGCGCCAGCAGCCCACAATTGGACACTGAAGCTTTCTTT.

This clone was picked up a small number of times. The CDR3 DNA reads as TGTGCCAGCAGCTTAGAGGGGGCCGATGGCGGGGAGCTGTTTTTT. It codes for CASSLEGADGGELFF. The V call is TRBV7-9, the J call TRBJ2-2; TRBD1 matches at 7 bases. This CDR3 comprises 15 residues. Germline CDR1 reads SEHNR; CDR2 reads FQNEAQ (reference sequence). The V gene end was trimmed by 1 base and the J gene end by 7 bases; junction bases not matched to a gene: 6.

V gene TRBV6-5 combines with J gene TRBJ1-6; tentative D call: TRBD1 (5 bases). CDR1 is MNHEY and CDR2 is SVGAGI in the germline V gene. V was trimmed by 6 bases and J by 7 bases, leaving 10 bases between them. CDR3 length: 13 amino acids. The DNA for the CDR3 is TGTGCCAGCAGGCAGGGAGGGAATTCACCCCTCCACTTT. Residues: CASRQGGNSPLHF.

This rearrangement joins TRBV9 to TRBJ1-5; no clear D. The CDR3 length is 13 residues. The germline CDR1 and CDR2 sequences are SGDLS and YYNGEE. V gave up 3 bases and J gave up 4 bases, with 8 bases separating them. CDR3 sequence (DNA): TGTGCCAGCAGCGGAGGCGGTAATCAGCCCCAGCATTTT. It yields the protein CASSGGGNQPQHF.